The entry below gives a single TCR beta chain sequence along with its context. The sample is drawn from a study of cytomegalovirus exposure and HLA in healthy donors. The study ran its PCR with 60 Vbeta and 13 Jbeta primers. Only in-frame clones appear in the TCRdb table, and some are missing; sequencing was by immunoSEQ multiplex PCR. Seen here are 150,000 to 200,000 clones, less than 90% observed once, and the top ten hold around 4.1%. The sequenced material came from PBMCs. The sequence was collected from a man aged 50-59 years in good health and CMV-seropositive.

The CDR3 loop is CASSLGTYNTDTQYF. DNA for the CDR3: TGCGCCAGCAGCTTGGGGACTTATAACACAGATACGCAGTATTTT. The rearrangement links TRBV5-1 to TRBJ2-3; tentatively, D is TRBD2 (5 bases). V lost 0 bases to trimming and J lost 2 bases, with 10 bases between them. The germline V gene encodes CDR1 SGHRS and CDR2 YFSETQ. The CDR3 covers 15 residues.